The rows below give T cell receptor beta chains drawn from one sample of a study of T cell responses to AZD1222 COVID-19 vaccine. Using immunoSEQ multiplex PCR, the repertoire was profiled, and TCRdb retains in-frame clones only, with some absent. The sample has 150,000 to 200,000 clones, 80% to 95% seen once; the top ten hold over 1.3%. Specimen: peripheral blood, collected on day 0 of AZD1222 vaccination. The receptors derive from an adult in good health. CDR3s include the opening cysteine and the closing phenylalanine or tryptophan. The order of the fields is CDR3 length, D gene, V gene, J gene, CDR3 protein. D genes are given only for firm matches.

cdr3_length: 12
d_call: TRBD1
v_call: TRBV12-3/TRBV12-4
j_call: TRBJ1-2
cdr3_aa: CASGGTGNGYTF

cdr3_length: 13
d_call: TRBD1
v_call: TRBV12-3/TRBV12-4
j_call: TRBJ1-2
cdr3_aa: CASSLGTGEGYTF

cdr3_length: 16
d_call: .
v_call: TRBV1
j_call: TRBJ1-5
cdr3_aa: CTSSQDGGRINQPQHF

cdr3_length: 14
d_call: .
v_call: TRBV2
j_call: TRBJ2-2
cdr3_aa: CASSDGQYTGELFF

cdr3_length: 12
d_call: TRBD1
v_call: TRBV30
j_call: TRBJ1-2
cdr3_aa: CAEQGGSYGYTF

cdr3_length: 13
d_call: .
v_call: TRBV6-6
j_call: TRBJ2-2
cdr3_aa: CASTATNTGELFF

cdr3_length: 12
d_call: .
v_call: TRBV28
j_call: TRBJ1-2
cdr3_aa: CASVGGIYGYTF

cdr3_length: 12
d_call: .
v_call: TRBV29-1
j_call: TRBJ1-1
cdr3_aa: CSVVSGSTEAFF

cdr3_length: 16
d_call: TRBD2
v_call: TRBV11-1
j_call: TRBJ2-1
cdr3_aa: CASSLFSGRALNEQFF

cdr3_length: 13
d_call: .
v_call: TRBV6-5
j_call: TRBJ1-4
cdr3_aa: CASRGREGEKLFF

cdr3_length: 14
d_call: TRBD1
v_call: TRBV4-3
j_call: TRBJ1-2
cdr3_aa: CASSRVDRVPGYTF

cdr3_length: 16
d_call: .
v_call: TRBV7-2
j_call: TRBJ2-1
cdr3_aa: CASTIIQWGSYNEQFF

cdr3_length: 15
d_call: .
v_call: TRBV28
j_call: TRBJ2-5
cdr3_aa: CASSLGRSRGETQYF

cdr3_length: 14
d_call: .
v_call: TRBV6-5
j_call: TRBJ2-7
cdr3_aa: CASTLGGGHREQYF

cdr3_length: 12
d_call: .
v_call: TRBV29-1
j_call: TRBJ1-6
cdr3_aa: CSVADYNSPLHF

cdr3_length: 15
d_call: .
v_call: TRBV27
j_call: TRBJ1-1
cdr3_aa: CASSLSPGATTEAFF

cdr3_length: 14
d_call: TRBD2
v_call: TRBV11-3
j_call: TRBJ2-1
cdr3_aa: CASSFGGGFNEQFF

cdr3_length: 14
d_call: .
v_call: TRBV18
j_call: TRBJ1-5
cdr3_aa: CASSLVDSNQPQHF

cdr3_length: 15
d_call: .
v_call: TRBV29-1
j_call: TRBJ2-2
cdr3_aa: CSARWGGSGTGELFF

cdr3_length: 13
d_call: .
v_call: TRBV18
j_call: TRBJ1-2
cdr3_aa: CASSPKGVVGYTF

cdr3_length: 14
d_call: .
v_call: TRBV5-1
j_call: TRBJ2-1
cdr3_aa: CASSFRDSTDEQFF

cdr3_length: 13
d_call: .
v_call: TRBV18
j_call: TRBJ1-5
cdr3_aa: CASSRGTDQPQHF

cdr3_length: 13
d_call: .
v_call: TRBV12-3/TRBV12-4
j_call: TRBJ1-5
cdr3_aa: CASSPDSNQPQHF

cdr3_length: 18
d_call: TRBD1
v_call: TRBV7-7
j_call: TRBJ1-4
cdr3_aa: CASSAPGTAKATNEKLFF

cdr3_length: 13
d_call: .
v_call: TRBV6-6
j_call: TRBJ2-1
cdr3_aa: CASTPGRGNEQFF

cdr3_length: 13
d_call: .
v_call: TRBV7-2
j_call: TRBJ2-2
cdr3_aa: CASSSRNTGELFF

cdr3_length: 16
d_call: TRBD1
v_call: TRBV2
j_call: TRBJ1-4
cdr3_aa: CASSTGTGSTNEKLFF

cdr3_length: 12
d_call: .
v_call: TRBV12-3/TRBV12-4
j_call: TRBJ1-2
cdr3_aa: CASSSGPYGYTF

cdr3_length: 14
d_call: TRBD1
v_call: TRBV7-3
j_call: TRBJ1-1
cdr3_aa: CASSLTGRGTEAFF

cdr3_length: 12
d_call: .
v_call: TRBV13
j_call: TRBJ1-1
cdr3_aa: CASSLENTEAFF

cdr3_length: 15
d_call: TRBD1
v_call: TRBV28
j_call: TRBJ2-1
cdr3_aa: CASSPPETGVSEQFF

cdr3_length: 17
d_call: .
v_call: TRBV10-2
j_call: TRBJ1-4
cdr3_aa: CASSEWGYGGPNEKLFF

cdr3_length: 14
d_call: TRBD1
v_call: TRBV28
j_call: TRBJ2-7
cdr3_aa: CASSLSGTGGEQYF

cdr3_length: 12
d_call: .
v_call: TRBV9
j_call: TRBJ2-1
cdr3_aa: CASSVDAGEQFF

cdr3_length: 12
d_call: .
v_call: TRBV5-6
j_call: TRBJ2-1
cdr3_aa: CASSWGGNEQFF

cdr3_length: 12
d_call: .
v_call: TRBV19
j_call: TRBJ1-2
cdr3_aa: CASKSEVGGYTF

cdr3_length: 14
d_call: .
v_call: TRBV11-2
j_call: TRBJ2-1
cdr3_aa: CASSQVQTYNEQFF

cdr3_length: 14
d_call: TRBD1
v_call: TRBV3-1/TRBV3-2
j_call: TRBJ1-2
cdr3_aa: CASSQRGTGGGYTF

cdr3_length: 14
d_call: .
v_call: TRBV2
j_call: TRBJ1-5
cdr3_aa: CASSESRYNQPQHF

cdr3_length: 14
d_call: TRBD2
v_call: TRBV7-3
j_call: TRBJ2-7
cdr3_aa: CASSLGGSGYEQYF

cdr3_length: 16
d_call: .
v_call: TRBV6-6
j_call: TRBJ1-1
cdr3_aa: CASSYDETKGGTEAFF